These T cell receptor beta chains were read from a single sample in a study of blood T cell repertoires in COVID-19. Here immunoSEQ multiplex PCR was the method, and the copy in TCRdb shows in-frame clones only, minus some. The repertoire holds roughly 250,000 clones, with roughly four fifths as singletons. The sample was peripheral blood. These receptor sequences come from a woman aged 50 to 60 with acute or convalescent COVID-19. CDR3s include the opening cysteine and the closing phenylalanine or tryptophan. The D gene is left open where the match is weak. Size is stated for part of the rows, as once, few or many counts, or as a class when the clone is expanded.

V: TRBV7-2
size: NA
D: NA
J: TRBJ2-3
DNA: TGTGCCAGCAGCCGCCTGGCGGGACAGCTCACAGATACGCAGTATTTT
CDR3: CASSRLAGQLTDTQYF

V: TRBV9
size: NA
D: NA
J: TRBJ1-1
DNA: TGTGCCAGCAGCGTAGATCCGGACACAATGGAAGCTTTCTTT
CDR3: CASSVDPDTMEAFF

V: TRBV6-5
size: NA
D: TRBD1
J: TRBJ2-3
DNA: TGTGCCAGCATCGCGATGGGACAGAGCACAGATACGCAGTATTTT
CDR3: CASIAMGQSTDTQYF

V: TRBV28
size: NA
D: NA
J: TRBJ2-7
DNA: TGTGCCAGCAGCCGAGGGGGCTACGAGCAGTACTTC
CDR3: CASSRGGYEQYF

V: TRBV24-1
size: NA
D: TRBD2
J: TRBJ2-1
DNA: TGTGCCACCAGTGATACGGGACTAGCGGGAGCCGAGCAGTTCTTC
CDR3: CATSDTGLAGAEQFF

V: TRBV11-2
size: NA
D: TRBD1
J: TRBJ1-4
DNA: TGTGCCAGCAGCTTAGGACAGGGGCCTAATGAAAAACTGTTTTTT
CDR3: CASSLGQGPNEKLFF

V: TRBV6-1
size: NA
D: TRBD1
J: TRBJ1-6
DNA: TGTGCCAGCAGTGAATATATCGGGACAGTCTCACCCCTCCACTTT
CDR3: CASSEYIGTVSPLHF

V: TRBV30
size: NA
D: NA
J: TRBJ2-2
DNA: TGTGCCTGGAGTTCCGGGAACACCGGGGAGCTGTTTTTT
CDR3: CAWSSGNTGELFF

V: TRBV28
size: few
D: TRBD1
J: TRBJ1-5
DNA: TGTGCCAGCAGACAGGGGGCTAGGGGCAATCAGCCCCAGCATTTT
CDR3: CASRQGARGNQPQHF

V: TRBV7-2
size: few
D: NA
J: TRBJ1-1
DNA: TGTGCCAGCAGCTTAGTCAATGTGGCCGAGAACACTGAAGCTTTCTTT
CDR3: CASSLVNVAENTEAFF

V: TRBV21-1
size: NA
D: NA
J: TRBJ1-1
DNA: TGTGCCAGCAGCAAAGCTCAGGGGACAGCTTTCTTT
CDR3: CASSKAQGTAFF

V: TRBV3-1/TRBV3-2
size: NA
D: NA
J: TRBJ1-2
DNA: TGTGCCAGCAGCCAAGGTAATGCGGGCTACACCTTC
CDR3: CASSQGNAGYTF

V: TRBV5-6
size: NA
D: NA
J: TRBJ2-7
DNA: TGTGCCAGCAGGACTCGGAGGTACGAGCAGTACTTC
CDR3: CASRTRRYEQYF

V: TRBV2
size: NA
D: NA
J: TRBJ1-5
DNA: TGTGCCAGCAGTTACGCAGGGGGCAATCAGCCCCAGCATTTT
CDR3: CASSYAGGNQPQHF

V: TRBV5-1
size: NA
D: NA
J: TRBJ2-2
DNA: TGCGCCAGCAGCTTTGGGGCTGTGGGCCGCACCGGGGAGCTGTTTTTT
CDR3: CASSFGAVGRTGELFF

V: TRBV19
size: NA
D: TRBD1
J: TRBJ1-6
DNA: TGTGCCAGTAGTAGAGACAGGGAATTAAAGAATTCACCCCTCCACTTT
CDR3: CASSRDRELKNSPLHF

V: TRBV10-1
size: NA
D: TRBD1
J: TRBJ2-7
DNA: TGCGCCAGCATTCCCGGGACAGGGCACGAGCAGTACTTC
CDR3: CASIPGTGHEQYF

V: TRBV27
size: NA
D: TRBD1
J: TRBJ1-6
DNA: TGTGCCAGCAGTTTTTCCAGGGGGCTGACACCCCTCCACTTT
CDR3: CASSFSRGLTPLHF

V: TRBV24-1
size: NA
D: TRBD1
J: TRBJ2-5
DNA: TGTGCCACCAGTGCTCCTGACAGGGGGAGCGAGACCCAGTACTTC
CDR3: CATSAPDRGSETQYF

V: TRBV19
size: NA
D: TRBD2
J: TRBJ2-4
DNA: TGTGCCAGTATATCCCGGGGGGACAAAAACATTCAGTACTTC
CDR3: CASISRGDKNIQYF

V: TRBV28
size: NA
D: NA
J: TRBJ2-5
DNA: TGTGCCAGCAGGTGGACGGCGGGGACCCAGTACTTC
CDR3: CASRWTAGTQYF

V: TRBV5-4
size: NA
D: TRBD2
J: TRBJ2-7
DNA: TGTGCCAGCAGCCTCGGGGGGTCCTCCTACGAGCAGTACTTC
CDR3: CASSLGGSSYEQYF

V: TRBV7-9
size: NA
D: NA
J: TRBJ1-3
DNA: TGTGCCAGCAGCTGGACAAGCACAACTGCCCTCTCTGGAAACACCATATATTTT
CDR3: CASSWTSTTALSGNTIYF

V: TRBV13
size: NA
D: NA
J: TRBJ2-5
DNA: TGTGCCAGCAGCTGGGGGCCCCAAGAGACCCAGTACTTC
CDR3: CASSWGPQETQYF

V: TRBV28
size: NA
D: NA
J: TRBJ2-4
DNA: TGTGCCAGCAGTTTTCCCTCGAGGGACATTCAGTACTTC
CDR3: CASSFPSRDIQYF

V: TRBV6-2/TRBV6-3
size: NA
D: NA
J: TRBJ1-5
DNA: TGTGCCAGCAGTTACTCCCGGCACGGGCAGCCCCAGCATTTT
CDR3: CASSYSRHGQPQHF

V: TRBV5-5
size: NA
D: NA
J: TRBJ2-3
DNA: TGTGCCAGCAGCTTGGTGGGCGGGGAAACAGATACGCAGTATTTT
CDR3: CASSLVGGETDTQYF

V: TRBV18
size: NA
D: NA
J: TRBJ1-1
DNA: TGTGCCAGCTCACCCCGGAGGGGTGAAGTGGGTGAAGCTTTCTTT
CDR3: CASSPRRGEVGEAFF